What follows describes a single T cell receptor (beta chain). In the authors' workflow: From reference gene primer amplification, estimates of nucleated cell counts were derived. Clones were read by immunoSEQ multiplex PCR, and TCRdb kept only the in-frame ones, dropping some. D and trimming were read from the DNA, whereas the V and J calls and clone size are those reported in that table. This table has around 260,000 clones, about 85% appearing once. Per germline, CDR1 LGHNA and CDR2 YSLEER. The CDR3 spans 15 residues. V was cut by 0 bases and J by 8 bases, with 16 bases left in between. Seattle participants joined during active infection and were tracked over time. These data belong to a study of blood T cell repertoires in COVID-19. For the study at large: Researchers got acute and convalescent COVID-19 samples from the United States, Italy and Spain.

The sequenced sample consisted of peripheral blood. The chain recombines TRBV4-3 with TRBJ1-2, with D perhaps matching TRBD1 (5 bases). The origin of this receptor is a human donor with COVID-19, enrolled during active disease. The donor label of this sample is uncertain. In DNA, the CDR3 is TGCGCCAGCAGCCAAGAGGAATCAGGGCAAAGGGGCTACACCTTC. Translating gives CASSQEESGQRGYTF.